Below are 20 T cell receptor beta chains sequenced from a single sample in a study of blood T cell repertoires in COVID-19. Data came from immunoSEQ multiplex PCR; TCRdb stores just in-frame clones and leaves some out. Here the sample spans 150,000 to 200,000 clones, 86% being singletons. Specimen: peripheral blood. These receptors were taken from a woman in her 70s with acute or convalescent COVID-19.

Points on this clone: This specimen includes other DNA sequences encoding the same CDR3. The chain links TRBV18 to TRBJ1-5, with D hard to call. V dropped 3 bases and J dropped 3 bases, with 3 bases sitting between them. CDR3 size: 12 residues. Germline V gene sequence: CDR1 KGHSH, CDR2 LQKENI. CDR3: CASSPYNQPQHF. Written as DNA, the CDR3 is TGTGCCAGCTCACCCTACAATCAGCCCCAGCATTTT.

The rearrangement links TRBV5-1 to TRBJ2-5, with TRBD2 matching 11 bases. The V gene's germline CDR1 is SGHRS and CDR2 YFSETQ. The CDR3 sequence is 15 residues long. After removal of 4 bases from V and 5 bases from J, the junction contained 7 bases not matched to a gene. The CDR3 coding sequence is TGCGCCAGCAGCCGTACTAGCGGGAGTTCGGAGACCCAGTACTTC. The encoded protein is CASSRTSGSSETQYF. The whole variable domain, remainder taken from reference TRBV5-1 and TRBJ2-5, is KAGVTQTPRYLIKTRGQQVTLSCSPISGHRSVSWYQQTPGQGLQFLFEYFSETQRNKGNFPGRFSGRQFSNSRSEMNVSTLELGDSALYLCASSRTSGSSETQYFGPGTRLLVL.

CDR3: CASSPENPSNKGQPQHF. The CDR3 DNA is TGTGCCAGCTCACCGGAAAACCCTTCGAACAAGGGGCAGCCCCAGCATTTT. The chain employs TRBV18 and TRBJ1-5; TRBD1 is a possible D gene (5 bases). Germline-derived CDR1 and CDR2 are KGHSH and LQKENI. The CDR3 length is 17 residues. Trimming took off 3 bases at V and 7 bases at J, with 22 bases between the two ends.

The chain has TRBV11-2 and TRBJ1-1, with D unclear. Trimming took 5 bases from V and 3 from J, leaving 13 bases between them. The CDR3 extends over 14 amino acids. The germline CDR1 and CDR2 sequences are SGHAT and FQNNGV. The CDR3 spells CASSVREGDTEAFF. CDR3 DNA: TGTGCCAGCAGCGTGAGGGAGGGTGACACTGAAGCTTTCTTT. Full variable domain (outside the CDR3, taken from reference TRBV11-2 and TRBJ1-1): EAGVAQSPRYKIIEKRQSVAFWCNPISGHATLYWYQQILGQGPKLLIQFQNNGVVDDSQLPKDRFSAERLKGVDSTLKIQPAKLEDSAVYLCASSVREGDTEAFFGQGTRLTVV.

This sequence joins TRBV7-9 and TRBJ1-6; 11 bases are shared with TRBD1. Germline CDR1 reads SEHNR; CDR2 reads FQNEAQ (reference sequence). CDR3 length equals 15 residues. V dropped 1 base and J dropped 10; count of bases not matched to a gene: 3. The CDR3: CASSLGGQGGSPLHF. CDR3 DNA sequence: TGTGCCAGCAGCTTAGGGGGACAGGGGGGCTCACCCCTCCACTTT.

The chain joins TRBV10-3 to TRBJ2-3; TRBD2 aligns across 7 bases. The junction had 15 bases not matched to a gene; V was cut back by 3 bases and J by 0 bases. Per germline, CDR1 ENHRY and CDR2 SYGVKD. CDR3 size: 19 residues. CDR3 sequence (DNA): TGTGCCATCAGTGAAAACGGGACTAAACTACTCCTTAGCACAGATACGCAGTATTTT. This encodes CAISENGTKLLLSTDTQYF.

The chain recombines TRBV19 with TRBJ2-5; the D is unclear. Germline assignment: CDR1 LNHDA and CDR2 SQIVND (reference sequence). This CDR3 is built from 15 residues. Trimming shortened V by 4 bases and J by 4 bases, and 16 bases separated the two germline ends. CDR3 loop: CASSKGFPWAETQYF. The CDR3 nucleotides read TGTGCCAGTAGTAAAGGATTCCCTTGGGCAGAGACCCAGTACTTC.

V is TRBV4-2 and J is TRBJ1-5, with D hard to call. Germline V gives CDR1 LGHNA, CDR2 YNFKEQ. CDR3 length: 16 residues. Trimming took off 0 bases at V and 1 base at J, with 10 bases between the two ends. The CDR3 DNA is TGTGCCAGCAGCCAAGAGAGAGTCGGGAGCAATCAGCCCCAGCATTTT. It yields the protein CASSQERVGSNQPQHF.

The chain joins TRBV28 to TRBJ2-1; 13 bases match TRBD2. V was pared by 10 bases and J by 7 bases, with 7 bases of the junction left unmatched. Germline CDR1 is MDHEN and CDR2 is SYDVKM. The length of the CDR3 is 14 residues. CDR3 nucleotide sequence: TGTGCCATCAAGACTAGCGGGGGGAGGAATGAGCAGTTCTTC. It is translated as CAIKTSGGRNEQFF.

The V and J genes are TRBV5-6 and TRBJ2-7; 8 positions match TRBD1. Per germline, CDR1 SGHDT and CDR2 YYEEEE. This CDR3 comprises 13 residues. The ends lost 5 bases at V and 5 bases at J; junction bases unmatched: 6. CDR3 amino acids: CASRDRGRDEQYF. CDR3 bases: TGTGCCAGCAGAGACAGGGGTAGGGACGAGCAGTACTTC.

A remark on this clone: One end of the junction does not line up with germline, which may come from a read error. This chain connects TRBV18 to TRBJ1-1; TRBD1 matches 7 bases. The CDR3 extends over 15 amino acids. CDR1 and CDR2 from the germline V gene are KGHSH and LQKENI. CDR3 sequence: CASSAPGQSNTEAFF. In nucleotides, the CDR3 is TGTGCCAGCTCAGCACCGGGACAGAGCAACACTGAAGCTTTCTTT.

The chain combines TRBV30 with TRBJ1-6, with TRBD1 identical over 11 bases. CDR1 GTSNPN and CDR2 SVGIG come from the germline V gene (reference sequence). With 3 bases clipped from V and 10 bases from J, the junction kept 5 bases outside the gene matches. The CDR3 has 14 amino acids. The CDR3 loop reads CAWRTDRGLSPLHF. Written as DNA, the CDR3 is TGTGCCTGGAGGACGGACAGGGGGCTGTCACCCCTCCACTTT. The variable domain in full, with the rest retrieved from reference TRBV30 and TRBJ1-6, is SQTIHQWPATLVQPVGSPLSLECTVEGTSNPNLYWYRQAAGRGLQLLFYSVGIGQISSEVPQNLSASRPQDRQFILSSKKLLLSDSGFYLCAWRTDRGLSPLHFGNGTRLTVT.

The chain carries TRBV3-1 (or the pseudogene TRBV3-2) and TRBJ1-2, with 10 nucleotides matching TRBD1. Trimming cost V 4 bases and J 6 bases; bases outside gene matches: 2. This CDR3 comprises 13 residues. From germline, CDR1 is LGHDT and CDR2 YNNKEL (reference sequence). The CDR3 bases are TGTGCCAGCAGCCGGGACAGGGGAGATGGCTACACCTTC. Residues: CASSRDRGDGYTF.

V is TRBV3-1 (or the pseudogene TRBV3-2) and J is TRBJ2-5; 7 bases map to TRBD1. CDR3 size: 15 residues. V was pared by 4 bases and J by 5 bases, with 10 bases of the junction left unmatched. Per germline, CDR1 LGHDT and CDR2 YNNKEL (reference sequence). In DNA form, the CDR3 reads TGTGCCAGCAGCCCAGTTAACAGGGGTATTGAGACCCAGTACTTC. Amino acids: CASSPVNRGIETQYF.

The chain carries TRBV9 and TRBJ1-5; 9 nucleotides line up with TRBD1. Germline V lookup: CDR1 SGDLS, CDR2 YYNGEE. This CDR3 comprises 14 residues. Trimming removed 3 bases from V and 6 bases from J; junction bases left unmatched: 4. CDR3: CASSAGQGGQPQHF. Here the CDR3 DNA reads TGTGCCAGCAGCGCGGGACAGGGAGGTCAGCCCCAGCATTTT. The whole variable domain, remainder taken from reference TRBV9 and TRBJ1-5, is DSGVTQTPKHLITATGQRVTLRCSPRSGDLSVYWYQQSLDQGLQFLIQYYNGEERAKGNILERFSAQQFPDLHSELNLSSLELGDSALYFCASSAGQGGQPQHFGDGTRLSIL.

The chain carries TRBV3-1 (or the pseudogene TRBV3-2) and TRBJ1-1; 7 bases align to TRBD1. This CDR3 is 18 amino acids long. V was pared by 2 bases and J by 0 bases, with 12 bases of the junction left unmatched. From germline, CDR1 is LGHDT and CDR2 YNNKEL (reference sequence). CDR3 loop: CASSQMVGPGQMNTEAFF. DNA of the CDR3: TGTGCCAGCAGCCAAATGGTAGGACCGGGACAGATGAACACTGAAGCTTTCTTT.

This clone was observed a handful of times. The rearrangement uses TRBV7-3 and TRBJ2-7; 8 bases match TRBD1. Germline CDR1 SGHTA, CDR2 FQGTGA. V gave up 5 bases and J gave up 0 bases; unmatched junction bases: 3. This CDR3 comprises 14 residues. The CDR3 region is CASSPGTGSYEQYF. The CDR3 DNA reads as TGTGCCAGCAGCCCCGGGACAGGCTCCTACGAGCAGTACTTC.

V gene TRBV5-7 combines with J gene TRBJ1-5; D remains unclear. TRBV5-7 is marked as an open reading frame, function uncertain. The CDR3 spans 15 residues. The V and J ends lost 2 bases and 1 base respectively, with 10 bases between them. CDR3 DNA: TGTGCCAGCAGCTTTATCCACAGCAGCAATCAGCCCCAGCATTTT. Amino acids: CASSFIHSSNQPQHF.

The chain links TRBV19 to TRBJ1-5, with 9 nucleotides matching TRBD1. Germline assignment: CDR1 LNHDA and CDR2 SQIVND (reference sequence). The J segment lost 0 bases and the V segment lost 6 bases, leaving 12 bases of the junction unmatched. The CDR3 loop spans 18 amino acids. CDR3 nucleotides: TGTGCCAGTAGCACAGGGGGCGTAGGGTCGTATAGCAATCAGCCCCAGCATTTT. It yields the protein CASSTGGVGSYSNQPQHF. Supplemented by reference TRBV19 and TRBJ1-5, the full variable domain reads DGGITQSPKYLFRKEGQNVTLSCEQNLNHDAMYWYRQDPGQGLRLIYYSQIVNDFQKGDIAEGYSVSREKKESFPLTVTSAQKNPTAFYLCASSTGGVGSYSNQPQHFGDGTRLSIL.

The chain employs TRBV2 and TRBJ1-3, with D unresolved. CDR3 length: 14 amino acids. V was cut by 3 bases and J by 2 bases, with 8 bases left in between. The germline gives CDR1 SNHLY, CDR2 FYNNEI. CDR3 in DNA: TGTGCCAGCAGTGAGGTCGGGGCTGGAAACACCATATATTTT. Translation: CASSEVGAGNTIYF. The full variable domain, its missing parts supplied by reference TRBV2 and TRBJ1-3, is EPEVTQTPSHQVTQMGQEVILRCVPISNHLYFYWYRQILGQKVEFLVSFYNNEISEKSEIFDDQFSVERPDGSNFTLKIRSTKLEDSAMYFCASSEVGAGNTIYFGEGSWLTVV.